The rows below give T cell receptor beta chains drawn from one sample of a study of T-cell memory formation after mild COVID-19. TCRdb reprocessed the 5' RACE reads via MiXCR and lists one record per CDR3 protein. The sample consists of over 1,500 distinct CDR3 sequences, roughly 60% of them appearing once. The specimen sequenced was PBMCs or a T cell subset sorted from them (not recorded which). The receptors were gathered from an adult who had mild COVID-19 (a few samples of this study predate the infection). Cell type and time point are not known. Both conserved end residues are trimmed from each CDR3.

V,J,CDR3
TRBV12-3/TRBV12-4,TRBJ2-3,ASSQWGLAGQEDTQY
TRBV28,TRBJ1-2,ASSPSRFYGYT
TRBV24-1,TRBJ2-1,ATSDAYNEQF
TRBV5-1,TRBJ1-1,ASSSGTGQATEAF
TRBV5-5,TRBJ2-3,ASSLFSQSTDTQY
TRBV7-2,TRBJ1-1,ASSLRGTEAF
TRBV12-3/TRBV12-4,TRBJ2-3,ASSWLVDTQY
TRBV5-1,TRBJ2-3,ASSLALGGGTDTQY
TRBV6-5,TRBJ1-2,ASSWDTSSYGYT
TRBV6-5,TRBJ2-1,ASSYSAEDYNEQF
TRBV7-8,TRBJ2-5,ASRPNRQGQETQY
TRBV19,TRBJ1-2,ASTPDGTGLYGYT
TRBV13,TRBJ1-1,ASSLGLMRRVDF
TRBV7-2,TRBJ1-3,ASSLAQGSGNTIY
TRBV5-6,TRBJ1-4,ASSLNSPLIWDRVSGTNEKLF
TRBV6-5,TRBJ2-2,ASSYLQMRTGELF
TRBV7-2,TRBJ2-3,ASSPRGGREGTQY
TRBV12-3/TRBV12-4,TRBJ2-1,ASSVRDRGGNEQF
TRBV12-3/TRBV12-4,TRBJ1-5,ASSPLAFRTNQPQH
TRBV9,TRBJ2-1,ASSEEQGTNEQF
TRBV7-2,TRBJ2-2,ASRPHGLAGERTGELF
TRBV5-1,TRBJ2-1,ASSRVGQLDYNEQF
TRBV15,TRBJ2-1,ATSSETSGFDEQF
TRBV7-2,TRBJ2-2,AVSQGSNTGELF
TRBV7-9,TRBJ2-1,ASTLSGQEQF
TRBV5-1,TRBJ2-5,ASSLNMGLQETQY
TRBV4-2,TRBJ2-7,ASSPFGIIYEQY
TRBV3-1,TRBJ2-5,ASSQDREAGGKTQY
TRBV7-2,TRBJ2-1,ASSFVGDNEQF
TRBV6-6,TRBJ2-5,ASSYGRGSETQY
TRBV7-9,TRBJ2-1,ASSLGGRAYNEQF
TRBV6-5,TRBJ2-7,ASSAGVAGGREQY
TRBV24-1,TRBJ2-1,ATSDLVQGWF
TRBV7-2,TRBJ2-1,ASSLGASGGNEQF
TRBV6-6,TRBJ2-5,ASRRLAVQETQY
TRBV6-6,TRBJ1-1,ASSYSRSAGNTEAF
TRBV5-1,TRBJ2-7,ASSLVGRGGYEQY
TRBV27,TRBJ2-1,ASSLTSGGLNEQF
TRBV7-2,TRBJ2-7,ASSSTSGSSYEQY
TRBV4-3,TRBJ2-1,ASSQETSGGYNEQF
TRBV19,TRBJ1-1,ASVGRVMNTEAF
TRBV5-1,TRBJ2-2,ASSWVTGELF
TRBV12-3/TRBV12-4,TRBJ1-1,ASSLRQGVNTEAF
TRBV9,TRBJ2-4,ASSPTSGGSLVAKNIQY
TRBV19,TRBJ1-1,ASSIDRNTEAF
TRBV5-1,TRBJ2-1,ASSRGADYNEQF
TRBV12-3/TRBV12-4,TRBJ1-1,ASSSGTDIKGTEAF
TRBV7-2,TRBJ1-2,AGELPGPLRSYT
TRBV5-1,TRBJ2-2,ASRRVQNTGELF
TRBV20-1,TRBJ2-7,SARELAGAGWGEQY
TRBV9,TRBJ2-7,ASSVVGSSYEQY
TRBV5-1,TRBJ2-1,ASSTKNGGPRNEQF
TRBV29-1,TRBJ1-4,SVNWEGLGEKLF
TRBV20-1,TRBJ2-1,SASASGGRQF
TRBV5-4,TRBJ2-7,ASSFFDTREQY
TRBV5-1,TRBJ2-7,ASSSFPGQGDSEQY
TRBV4-1,TRBJ2-4,ASSQGPGLADSRAKNIQY